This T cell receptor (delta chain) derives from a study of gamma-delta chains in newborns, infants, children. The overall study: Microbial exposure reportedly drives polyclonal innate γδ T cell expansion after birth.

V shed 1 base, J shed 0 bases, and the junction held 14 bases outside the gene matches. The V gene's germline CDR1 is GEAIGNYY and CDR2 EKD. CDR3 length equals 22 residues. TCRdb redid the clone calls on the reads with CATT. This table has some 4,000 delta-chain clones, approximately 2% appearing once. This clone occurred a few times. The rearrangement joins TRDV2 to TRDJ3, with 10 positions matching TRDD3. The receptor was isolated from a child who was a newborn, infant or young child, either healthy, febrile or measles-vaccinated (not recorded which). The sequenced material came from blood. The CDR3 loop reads CACDTGWGIGRPSSWDTRQMFF. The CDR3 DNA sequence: TGTGCCTGTGACACAGGCTGGGGGATAGGAAGGCCGAGCTCCTGGGACACCCGACAGATGTTTTTC.